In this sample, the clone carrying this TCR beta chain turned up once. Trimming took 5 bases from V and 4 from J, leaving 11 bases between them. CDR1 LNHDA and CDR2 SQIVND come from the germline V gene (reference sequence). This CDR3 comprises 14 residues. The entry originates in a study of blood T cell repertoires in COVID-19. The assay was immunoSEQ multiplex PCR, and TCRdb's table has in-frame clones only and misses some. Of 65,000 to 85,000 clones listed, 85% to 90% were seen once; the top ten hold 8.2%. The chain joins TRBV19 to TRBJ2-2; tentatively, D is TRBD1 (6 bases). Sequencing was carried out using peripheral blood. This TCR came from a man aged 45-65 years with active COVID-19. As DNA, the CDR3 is TGTGCCAGTAGTGTTACAGGGTCCACCGGGGAGCTGTTTTTT. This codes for CASSVTGSTGELFF. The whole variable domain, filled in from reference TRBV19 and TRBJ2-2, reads DGGITQSPKYLFRKEGQNVTLSCEQNLNHDAMYWYRQDPGQGLRLIYYSQIVNDFQKGDIAEGYSVSREKKESFPLTVTSAQKNPTAFYLCASSVTGSTGELFFGEGSRLTVL.